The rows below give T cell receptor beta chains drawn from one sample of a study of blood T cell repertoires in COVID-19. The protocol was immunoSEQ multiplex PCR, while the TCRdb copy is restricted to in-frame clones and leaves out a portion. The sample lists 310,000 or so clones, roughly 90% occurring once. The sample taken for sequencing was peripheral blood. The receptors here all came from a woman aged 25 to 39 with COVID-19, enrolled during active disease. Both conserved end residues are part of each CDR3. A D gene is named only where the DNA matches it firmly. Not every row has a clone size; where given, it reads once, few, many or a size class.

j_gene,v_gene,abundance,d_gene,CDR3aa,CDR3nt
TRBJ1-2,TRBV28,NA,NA,CASSLTGFNYGYTF,TGTGCCAGCAGTTTAACAGGGTTTAACTATGGCTACACCTTC
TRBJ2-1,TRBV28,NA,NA,CASSLSLAYDYNEQFF,TGTGCCAGCAGTTTATCCCTAGCGTACGACTACAATGAGCAGTTCTTC
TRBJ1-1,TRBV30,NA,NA,CAWSGQFEAFF,TGTGCCTGGAGTGGACAGTTTGAAGCTTTCTTT
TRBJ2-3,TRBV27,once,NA,CASSLQDRKYF,TGTGCCAGCAGTCTACAGGATCGGAAGTATTTT
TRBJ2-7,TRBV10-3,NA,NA,CAISENRVSYEQYF,TGTGCCATCAGTGAGAATCGAGTCTCCTACGAGCAGTACTTC
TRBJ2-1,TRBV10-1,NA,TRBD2,CASSESGRENEQFF,TGCGCCAGCAGTGAAAGCGGGAGAGAGAATGAGCAGTTCTTC
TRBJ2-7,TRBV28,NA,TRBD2,CASSLLGLAGDSSEEQYF,TGTGCCAGCAGTTTATTGGGACTAGCGGGAGACTCCTCGGAGGAGCAGTACTTC
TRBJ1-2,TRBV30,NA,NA,CAWREGEDYGYTF,TGTGCCTGGAGGGAGGGAGAAGACTATGGCTACACCTTC
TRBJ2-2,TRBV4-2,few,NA,CASSQVPGANTGELFF,TGTGCCAGCAGCCAAGTTCCCGGAGCTAACACCGGGGAGCTGTTTTTT
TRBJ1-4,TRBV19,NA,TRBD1,CASSLGQAPNEKLFF,TGTGCCAGTAGCCTGGGACAGGCCCCTAATGAAAAACTGTTTTTT
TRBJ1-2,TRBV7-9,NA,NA,CASSLGRGYGYTF,TGTGCCAGCAGCTTAGGACGGGGCTATGGCTACACCTTC
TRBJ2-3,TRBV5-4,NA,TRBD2,CASSTGTSGSTDTQYF,TGTGCCAGCAGCACAGGGACTAGCGGGAGCACAGATACGCAGTATTTT
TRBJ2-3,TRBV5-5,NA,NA,CASIPRGGGEADTQYF,TGTGCCAGCATCCCGAGAGGGGGGGGAGAGGCAGATACGCAGTATTTT
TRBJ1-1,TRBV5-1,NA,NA,CASSLGLQGFGTEAFF,TGCGCCAGCAGCTTGGGCCTACAGGGTTTCGGCACTGAAGCTTTCTTT